A single sample gave rise to the 5 T cell receptor beta chains below, sequenced in a study of T-cell memory formation after mild COVID-19. Each CDR3 protein is one row after TCRdb ran MiXCR on the 5' RACE reads. The profile shows approximately 260,000 distinct CDR3 sequences, approximately 16% of them singletons. The sequencing sample was made of PBMCs or a T cell subset sorted from them (not recorded which). Source of these receptors: a man between 18 and 35 years old who had mild COVID-19 (a few samples of this study predate the infection). Cell type and time point are not known.

This clonotype appeared a few times. The CDR3 sequence: CASSFNRGRGLFLSPLHF. CDR3 nucleotides: TGTGCCAGCAGCTTCAACAGGGGGCGCGGTCTGTTCCTATCACCCCTCCACTTT. The rearrangement joins TRBV13 to TRBJ1-6; 9 bases align to TRBD1. This CDR3 has 18 amino acids. With V trimmed by 3 bases and J by 10 bases, 16 bases remained unmatched. Germline loops: CDR1 PRHDT, CDR2 FYEKMQ (reference sequence).

This clonotype was observed a handful of times. The chain couples TRBV10-3 to TRBJ2-7, with a tentative D call TRBD1 (6 bases). Looked up from germline, CDR1 is ENHRY and CDR2 is SYGVKD. CDR3 length equals 12 residues. V was shortened by 10 bases and J by 5 bases, with 15 bases between the two germline ends. Here the CDR3 reads CATAGTLHEQYF. Written as DNA, the CDR3 is TGTGCCACCGCCGGGACACTCCACGAGCAGTACTTC.

J is TRBJ1-1 and V is TRBV7-2; 8 bases line up with TRBD1. The CDR3 totals 15 residues. J was trimmed by 10 bases and V by 5 bases; bases with no gene match: 15. Germline V CDR1 and CDR2: SGHTA, FQGNSA. As DNA, the CDR3 is TGTGCCAGCAGCGTGACCTACCGCAGGGGGCGAGGAGCTTTCTTT. This gives the protein CASSVTYRRGRGAFF.

In its sample, this clonotype was seen a few times. V usage is TRBV7-9 and J usage is TRBJ2-5, with 10 bases that match TRBD1. CDR3 length: 13 residues. The germline gives CDR1 SEHNR, CDR2 FQNEAQ (reference sequence). Trimming took 10 bases from V and 4 from J; bases not matched to a gene: 6. CDR3 nucleotides: TGTGCCACCTTAAGGGACAGGGGAGAGACCCAGTACTTC. Protein sequence: CATLRDRGETQYF.

The chain carries TRBV28 and TRBJ2-7; D not certain. CDR1 MDHEN and CDR2 SYDVKM come from the germline V gene. This CDR3 region has 13 residues. Trimming pared 6 bases from V and 0 bases from J, leaving 9 bases between. DNA for the CDR3: TGTGCCAGCAGATCCGGGTCCTCCTACGAGCAGTACTTC. Its translation: CASRSGSSYEQYF.